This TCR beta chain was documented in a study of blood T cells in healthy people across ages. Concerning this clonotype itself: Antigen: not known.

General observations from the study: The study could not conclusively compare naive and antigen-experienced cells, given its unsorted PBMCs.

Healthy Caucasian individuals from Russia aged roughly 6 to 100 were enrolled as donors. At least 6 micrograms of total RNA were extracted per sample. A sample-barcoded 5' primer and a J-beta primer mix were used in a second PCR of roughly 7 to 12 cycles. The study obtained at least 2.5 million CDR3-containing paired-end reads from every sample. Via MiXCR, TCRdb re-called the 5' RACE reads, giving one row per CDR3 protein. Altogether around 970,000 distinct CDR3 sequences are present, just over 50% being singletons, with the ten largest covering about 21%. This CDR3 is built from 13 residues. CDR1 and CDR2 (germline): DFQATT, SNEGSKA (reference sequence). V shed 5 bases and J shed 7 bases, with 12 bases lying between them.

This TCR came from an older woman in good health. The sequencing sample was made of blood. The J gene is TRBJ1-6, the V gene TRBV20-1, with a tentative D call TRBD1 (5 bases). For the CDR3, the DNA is TGCAGTGCTCCCAGGGTTTCCAATTCACCCCTCCACTTT. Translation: CSAPRVSNSPLHF.